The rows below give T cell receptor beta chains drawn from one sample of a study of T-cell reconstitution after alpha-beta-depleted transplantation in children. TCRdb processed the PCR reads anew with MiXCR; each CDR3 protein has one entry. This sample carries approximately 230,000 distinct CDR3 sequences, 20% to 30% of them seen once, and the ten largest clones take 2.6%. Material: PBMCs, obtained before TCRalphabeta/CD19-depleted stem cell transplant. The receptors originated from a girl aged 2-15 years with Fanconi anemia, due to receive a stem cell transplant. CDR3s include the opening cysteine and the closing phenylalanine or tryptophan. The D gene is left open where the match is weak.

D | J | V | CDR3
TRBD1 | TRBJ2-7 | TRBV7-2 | CASSSRQGAYEQYF
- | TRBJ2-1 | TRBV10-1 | CASSPWRDSYNEQFF
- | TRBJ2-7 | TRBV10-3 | CAISGTNSYEQYF
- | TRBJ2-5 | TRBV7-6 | CASSLVLAGETQYF
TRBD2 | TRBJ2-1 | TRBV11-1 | CASSPSPGLAGMGNEQFF
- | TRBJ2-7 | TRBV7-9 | CASSFPQGRGEQYF
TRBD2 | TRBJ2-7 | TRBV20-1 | CSARPGTSGRSEKYF
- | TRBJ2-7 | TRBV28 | CASSTEQGPNSYEQYF
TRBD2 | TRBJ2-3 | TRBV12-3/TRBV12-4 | CASSIVLAGGGNTQYF
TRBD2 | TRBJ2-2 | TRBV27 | CASSVLAVTTGELFF
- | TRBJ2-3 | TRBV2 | CASSEPRASTDTQYF
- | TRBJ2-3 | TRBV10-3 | CAISDPGRGTDTQYF
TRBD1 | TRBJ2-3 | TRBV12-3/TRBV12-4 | CASSLQQGVMTDTQYF
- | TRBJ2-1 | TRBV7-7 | CASSLALPTEQFF
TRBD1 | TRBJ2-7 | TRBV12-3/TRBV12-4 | CASSLQGARYEQYF
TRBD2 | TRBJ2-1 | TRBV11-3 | CASSFGGDVSYNEQFF
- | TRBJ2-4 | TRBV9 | CASSAQLGEGIQYF
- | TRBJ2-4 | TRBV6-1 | CASSARRLAKNIQYF
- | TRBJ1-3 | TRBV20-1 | CSARDLGNTIYF
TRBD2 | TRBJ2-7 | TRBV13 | CASSLSPSGPPYEQYF
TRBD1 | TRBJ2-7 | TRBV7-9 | CASSPKTGTGNYEQYF
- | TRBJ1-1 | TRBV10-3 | CAISGTGNTEAFF
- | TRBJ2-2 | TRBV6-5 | CASSTPGQIAGELFF
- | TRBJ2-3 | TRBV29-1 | CSGGGGSDTQYF
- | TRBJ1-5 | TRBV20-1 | CSAHTGQPNQPQHF
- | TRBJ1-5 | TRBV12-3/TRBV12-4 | CASSSGAYYQPQHF
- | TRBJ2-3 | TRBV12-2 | CASRLASSSGGPTTHYGTDTQYF
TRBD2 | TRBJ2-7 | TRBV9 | CASSVGLAGYEQYF
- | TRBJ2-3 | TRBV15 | CATSRGQTDTQYF